A selection of T cell receptor beta chains follows, all from one sample in a study of CD8+CD57+ T cells in acquired aplastic anemia. TCRdb ran MiXCR on the reads and lists one entry per CDR3 protein. In the table there are some 160,000 distinct CDR3 sequences, about 48% of which are singletons. The specimen was sorted CD4+, CD8+, or CD8+CD57+ T cells (not recorded which) from PBMCs. All receptors come from a human donor with aplastic anemia. Both conserved end residues are part of each CDR3. The D gene is left open where the match is weak. A clone size is listed for some rows: how often the clone was seen (once, few, many), or a class if it is expanded.

abundance	v_gene	d_gene	j_gene	CDR3aa	CDR3nt
NA	TRBV11-1	NA	TRBJ2-1	CASCSGPLGYNEQFF	TGTGCCAGCTGCTCCGGACCTCTCGGCTACAATGAGCAGTTCTTC
few	TRBV30	TRBD1	TRBJ2-7	CAWSGGTDNTYEQYF	TGTGCCTGGAGTGGGGGGACAGATAATACCTACGAGCAGTACTTC
once	TRBV5-5	NA	TRBJ1-5	CASSLAARLSNQPQHF	TGTGCCAGCAGCTTGGCGGCCCGGCTCTCCAATCAGCCCCAGCATTTT
NA	TRBV25-1	NA	TRBJ1-1	CASKGGNSGEAFF	TGTGCCTCAAAAGGCGGAAATTCTGGTGAAGCTTTCTTT
NA	TRBV19	NA	TRBJ1-5	CASKEGGNQPQHF	TGTGCCAGTAAAGAGGGGGGCAATCAGCCCCAGCATTTT
many	TRBV3-1	NA	TRBJ2-7	CASSQSRTGNEQYF	TGTGCCAGCAGCCAGAGTAGGACGGGAAACGAGCAGTACTTC
NA	TRBV5-1	NA	TRBJ2-3	CASSLVGWEPDTQYF	TGCGCCAGCAGCTTGGTTGGGTGGGAGCCAGATACGCAGTATTTT
once	TRBV5-4	NA	TRBJ1-2	CASSLEGGGRYGYTF	TGTGCCAGCAGCTTGGAAGGAGGGGGGAGGTATGGCTACACCTTC
NA	TRBV19	TRBD1	TRBJ2-7	CASSGGQGQYF	TGTGCCAGTAGCGGAGGACAGGGCCAGTACTTC
NA	TRBV7-9	TRBD1	TRBJ2-4	CASSLARDRGNIQYF	TGTGCCAGCAGCCTCGCCCGGGACAGGGGAAACATTCAGTACTTC
many	TRBV2	NA	TRBJ2-7	CARGPESRSSYEQYF	TGTGCCAGAGGGCCCGAGTCAAGGAGCTCCTACGAGCAGTACTTC
once	TRBV6-1	NA	TRBJ1-1	CASREGVENTEASF	TGTGCCAGCAGGGAGGGGGTGGAGAACACTGAAGCTTCCTTT
NA	TRBV9	TRBD1	TRBJ2-7	CASSGPGQGREQYF	TGTGCCAGCAGCGGACCGGGACAGGGTCGCGAGCAGTACTTC
many	TRBV5-1	NA	TRBJ1-1	CASSLPGPEAFF	TGCGCCAGCAGCTTACCGGGGCCTGAAGCTTTCTTT
NA	TRBV14	TRBD2	TRBJ2-7	CASSRWTSGILAYEQYF	TGTGCCAGCAGCCGCTGGACTAGCGGGATCCTCGCCTACGAGCAGTACTTC
many	TRBV7-3	NA	TRBJ2-2	CASSLTAGELFF	TGTGCCAGCAGCTTGACCGCCGGGGAGCTGTTTTTT
many	TRBV9	TRBD2	TRBJ2-3	CASSPGLALRDTQYF	TGTGCCAGCAGCCCCGGACTAGCGCTGCGAGATACGCAGTATTTT
NA	TRBV19	TRBD1	TRBJ1-5	CASSLDRGLSNQPQHF	TGTGCCAGTAGTCTCGACAGGGGACTGAGCAATCAGCCCCAGCATTTT
NA	TRBV6-1	TRBD1	TRBJ2-3	CASSNGTEGDTQYF	TGTGCCAGCAGCAACGGGACAGAAGGGGATACGCAGTATTTT